This T cell receptor (beta chain) came from a study of blood T cell repertoires in COVID-19. Study-wide background: Nucleic acid was either cDNA or gDNA, and it came from T cells, B-cell-depleted T cells, or PBMCs.

Across 20 to 25 US areas, participants ranged in age from 18 to 89 years. Cohort 3 donors counted as recovered after two negative PCRs, clearance, or resolved symptoms. Sequenced by immunoSEQ multiplex PCR; TCRdb stores in-frame clones only, minus some. The data hold around 300,000 clones, with roughly 86% observed a single time. This CDR3 spans 14 amino acids. Looked up from germline, CDR1 is SEHNR and CDR2 is FQNEAQ (reference sequence). V dropped 5 bases and J dropped 3; count of bases not matched to a gene: 6. The sample consisted of PBMCs or T cells enriched from blood (not recorded which). The TCR was taken from a young woman who had recovered from COVID-19. This sequence joins TRBV7-9 and TRBJ2-7; 8 bases agree with TRBD1. In DNA form, the CDR3 reads TGTGCCAGCAGCCGACAGGGACAGGACTACGAGCAGTACTTC. Its translation: CASSRQGQDYEQYF.